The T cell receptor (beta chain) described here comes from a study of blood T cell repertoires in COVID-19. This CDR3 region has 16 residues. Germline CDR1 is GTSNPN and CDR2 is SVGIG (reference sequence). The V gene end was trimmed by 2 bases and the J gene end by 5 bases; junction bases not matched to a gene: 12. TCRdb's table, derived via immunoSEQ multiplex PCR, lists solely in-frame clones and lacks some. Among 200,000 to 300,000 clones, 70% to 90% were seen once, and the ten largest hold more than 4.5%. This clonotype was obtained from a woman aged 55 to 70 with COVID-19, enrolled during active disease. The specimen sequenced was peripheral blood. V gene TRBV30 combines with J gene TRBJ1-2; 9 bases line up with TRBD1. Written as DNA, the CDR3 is TGTGCCTGGAGTAGGGGACAGGGAACTCCACCTTATGGCTACACCTTC. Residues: CAWSRGQGTPPYGYTF.